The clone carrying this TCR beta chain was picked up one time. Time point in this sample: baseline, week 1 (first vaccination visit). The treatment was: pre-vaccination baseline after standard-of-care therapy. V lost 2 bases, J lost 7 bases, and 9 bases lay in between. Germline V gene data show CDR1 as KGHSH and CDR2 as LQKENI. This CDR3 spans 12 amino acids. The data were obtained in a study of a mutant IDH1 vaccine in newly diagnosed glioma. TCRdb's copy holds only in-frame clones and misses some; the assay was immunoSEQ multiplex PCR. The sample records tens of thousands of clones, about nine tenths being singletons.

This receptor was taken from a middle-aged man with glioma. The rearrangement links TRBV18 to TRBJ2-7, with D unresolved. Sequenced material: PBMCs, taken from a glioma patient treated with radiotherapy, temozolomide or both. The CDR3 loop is CASSPVGKEQYF. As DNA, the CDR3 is TGTGCCAGCTCACCAGTGGGGAAGGAGCAGTACTTC.